Listed below are T cell receptor beta chains from one sample, sequenced in a study of T cell repertoires in cytomegalovirus infection. MiXCR was run by TCRdb on the reads, yielding one entry per CDR3 protein. Altogether nearly 450,000 distinct CDR3 sequences are present, 30% to 40% being singletons, with the ten largest covering roughly 15%. Sequencing was done on a sample of PBMCs. Every receptor here comes from a human donor in good health (CMV status not recorded). Some clones in this sample may be carry-over from other donors' samples. Each CDR3 is given with its conserved first and last residue. Fields, in order: J gene, V gene, D gene, clone size, CDR3 protein, CDR3 DNA. A D gene is named only where the DNA matches it firmly. Clone sizes are given selectively: once, few, many, or a class where the clone is expanded.

j_gene: TRBJ2-5; v_gene: TRBV12-3/TRBV12-4; d_gene: TRBD1; abundance: few; CDR3aa: CASSGPWGQDQETQYF; CDR3nt: TGTGCCAGCAGTGGACCGTGGGGACAGGACCAAGAGACCCAGTACTTC
j_gene: TRBJ1-2; v_gene: TRBV7-2; d_gene: TRBD1; abundance: few; CDR3aa: CASSFDRGINYGYTF; CDR3nt: TGTGCCAGCAGCTTTGACAGGGGGATTAACTATGGCTACACCTTC
j_gene: TRBJ2-3; v_gene: TRBV29-1; d_gene: -; abundance: -; CDR3aa: CSVVGTDTQYF; CDR3nt: TGCAGCGTTGTTGGCACAGATACGCAGTATTTT
j_gene: TRBJ2-3; v_gene: TRBV11-2; d_gene: TRBD2; abundance: -; CDR3aa: CASSSAGLLGDHRTDTQYF; CDR3nt: TGTGCCAGCAGCTCCGCGGGACTACTCGGGGATCATCGCACAGATACGCAGTATTTT
j_gene: TRBJ2-4; v_gene: TRBV12-3/TRBV12-4; d_gene: -; abundance: -; CDR3aa: CASSQGAKNIQYF; CDR3nt: TGTGCCAGCAGCCAGGGGGCCAAAAACATTCAGTACTTC
j_gene: TRBJ1-1; v_gene: TRBV7-9; d_gene: -; abundance: -; CDR3aa: CASSLGRTMNTEAFF; CDR3nt: TGTGCCAGCAGCCTCGGACGGACAATGAACACTGAAGCTTTCTTT
j_gene: TRBJ1-5; v_gene: TRBV6-6; d_gene: -; abundance: few; CDR3aa: CASSPYNQPQHF; CDR3nt: TGTGCCAGCAGTCCATACAATCAGCCCCAGCATTTT
j_gene: TRBJ1-2; v_gene: TRBV6-5; d_gene: -; abundance: few; CDR3aa: CASRAGLVGGYTF; CDR3nt: TGTGCCAGCAGAGCGGGATTAGTCGGTGGCTACACCTTC
j_gene: TRBJ1-5; v_gene: TRBV19; d_gene: -; abundance: few; CDR3aa: CASSMGSSRAWSNQPQHF; CDR3nt: TGTGCCAGTAGTATGGGTAGTTCGAGGGCATGGAGCAATCAGCCCCAGCATTTT
j_gene: TRBJ2-5; v_gene: TRBV20-1; d_gene: -; abundance: -; CDR3aa: CSARDRGIGETQYF; CDR3nt: TGCAGTGCTAGAGACCGAGGGATCGGAGAGACCCAGTACTTC
j_gene: TRBJ2-3; v_gene: TRBV7-9; d_gene: -; abundance: -; CDR3aa: CASSPGGRGYDTQYF; CDR3nt: TGTGCCAGCAGCCCCGGCGGGCGCGGATACGATACGCAGTATTTT
j_gene: TRBJ2-3; v_gene: TRBV11-2; d_gene: -; abundance: many; CDR3aa: CASSHGQPTDTQYF; CDR3nt: TGTGCCAGCAGCCACGGACAGCCCACAGATACGCAGTATTTT
j_gene: TRBJ1-2; v_gene: TRBV6-5; d_gene: TRBD1; abundance: few; CDR3aa: CASSEDRVTSNYGYTF; CDR3nt: TGTGCCAGCAGCGAGGACAGGGTAACTTCTAACTATGGCTACACCTTC
j_gene: TRBJ2-5; v_gene: TRBV7-9; d_gene: -; abundance: few; CDR3aa: CASSYPLLVGLETQYF; CDR3nt: TGTGCCAGCAGCTACCCCCTCTTGGTTGGTCTGGAGACCCAGTACTTC
j_gene: TRBJ2-5; v_gene: TRBV7-6; d_gene: -; abundance: many; CDR3aa: CASSLEGRGQETQYF; CDR3nt: TGTGCCAGCAGCTTAGAGGGCAGGGGTCAAGAGACCCAGTACTTC
j_gene: TRBJ2-1; v_gene: TRBV12-3/TRBV12-4; d_gene: TRBD1; abundance: few; CDR3aa: CASSPRDRGYNEQFF; CDR3nt: TGTGCCAGCAGCCCCCGGGACAGGGGCTACAATGAGCAGTTCTTC
j_gene: TRBJ2-1; v_gene: TRBV5-4; d_gene: -; abundance: -; CDR3aa: CASRLTGSDEQFF; CDR3nt: TGTGCCAGCAGACTGACTGGGTCGGATGAGCAGTTCTTC
j_gene: TRBJ2-7; v_gene: TRBV5-1; d_gene: TRBD2; abundance: -; CDR3aa: CASSLGLAGGSSYEQYF; CDR3nt: TGCGCCAGCAGCTTGGGACTAGCGGGGGGCTCCTCCTACGAGCAGTACTTC
j_gene: TRBJ2-3; v_gene: TRBV5-1; d_gene: TRBD2; abundance: few; CDR3aa: CASSWTGLASDTQYF; CDR3nt: TGCGCCAGCAGCTGGACGGGACTAGCGTCAGATACGCAGTATTTT
j_gene: TRBJ1-4; v_gene: TRBV4-3; d_gene: TRBD1; abundance: -; CDR3aa: CASSQGQGAKRKLFF; CDR3nt: TGCGCCAGCAGCCAAGGACAGGGGGCGAAGAGAAAACTGTTTTTT